This T cell receptor (beta chain) appears in the sequencing data of a study of T cells after yellow fever vaccination. As for the study in general: Some fractions had low cell numbers, and these were prepared with SMART-Seq v4 Ultra Low Input.

By 5'RACE template switching, TCR cDNA was produced, with a universal primer site and UMIs added in the process. One entry per CDR3 protein results from TCRdb running MiXCR on the 5' RACE reads. This table holds around 310,000 distinct CDR3 sequences, roughly 3.5% found once. Study observations and caveats: At about 97% for CD4 and about 87% for CD8, most primary-vaccination clones showed up again after the booster.

Trimming pared 0 bases from V and 6 bases from J, leaving 10 bases between. Germline assignment: CDR1 KGHSH and CDR2 LQKENI. The CDR3 consists of 14 residues. This clonotype was seen ten or more times. Its matching antigen is unknown. This receptor was identified in a man aged 18 to 30 who received the YFV17D yellow fever vaccine. The V and J genes are TRBV18 and TRBJ2-3; D tentatively fits TRBD1 or TRBD2 (6 bases each). Source: PBMCs, taken on the day of the yellow fever booster vaccination. CDR3 sequence: CASSPPRGADTQYF. DNA for the CDR3: TGTGCCAGCTCACCACCGAGGGGGGCGGATACGCAGTATTTT.